This paragraph covers one T cell receptor beta chain sequence. Its antigen is as yet unknown. Trimming removed 3 bases at V and 4 bases at J, with 6 bases between. CDR3 size: 13 residues. The data are from a study of CD8 T cells in Susac syndrome. Overall study findings and caveats: In its TCR sequencing and HLA analysis, the study acknowledged that the number of individuals was relatively small.

A quantity of about 0.5 to 1 ug RNA underwent reverse transcription using random hexamers. TCRdb reanalysed the immunoSEQ multiplex PCR reads using MiXCR and keeps one entry per CDR3 protein. The data hold more than 85,000 distinct CDR3 sequences, with about 95% observed a single time. This chain uses TRBV12-3 or TRBV12-4 with TRBJ2-2; no firm D call. The sequenced sample consisted of CD4+ T cells from PBMCs. This clonotype was sampled from a human donor in good health. CDR3 nucleotides: TGTGCCAGCAGTTTTGACGGCACCGGGGAGCTGTTTTTT. The encoded protein is CASSFDGTGELFF.